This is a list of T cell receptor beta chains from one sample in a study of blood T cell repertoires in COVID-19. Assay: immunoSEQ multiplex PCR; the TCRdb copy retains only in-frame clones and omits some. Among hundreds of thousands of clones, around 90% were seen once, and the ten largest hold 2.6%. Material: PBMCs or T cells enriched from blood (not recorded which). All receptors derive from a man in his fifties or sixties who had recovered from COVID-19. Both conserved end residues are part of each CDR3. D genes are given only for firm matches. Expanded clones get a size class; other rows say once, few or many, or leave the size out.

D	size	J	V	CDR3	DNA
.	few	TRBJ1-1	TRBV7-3	CASSDEGRGGNTEAFF	TGTGCCAGCAGCGACGAAGGAAGGGGGGGAAACACTGAAGCTTTCTTT
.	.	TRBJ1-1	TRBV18	CASGRGHQNTEAFF	TGTGCCAGCGGCCGGGGACACCAGAACACTGAAGCTTTCTTT
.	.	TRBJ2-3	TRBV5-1	CASSFGQVTSDTQYF	TGCGCCAGCAGCTTCGGACAAGTGACATCAGATACGCAGTATTTT
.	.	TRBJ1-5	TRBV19	CASSISGAPRGSQHF	TGTGCCAGTAGTATTAGCGGGGCCCCCCGTGGGTCCCAGCATTTT
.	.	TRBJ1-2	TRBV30	CAWSLSGVAGYTF	TGTGCCTGGAGTCTCTCGGGAGTCGCGGGCTACACCTTC
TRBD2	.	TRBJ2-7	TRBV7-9	CASRPSGGGFYEQYF	TGTGCCAGCAGGCCCTCCGGGGGGGGATTCTACGAGCAGTACTTC
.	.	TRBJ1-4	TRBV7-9	CASSVRGKLFF	TGTGCCAGCAGCGTAAGAGGGAAACTGTTTTTT
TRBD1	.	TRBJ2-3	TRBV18	CASSPPPGGLDTQYF	TGTGCCAGCTCACCACCCCCAGGGGGCTTAGATACGCAGTATTTT
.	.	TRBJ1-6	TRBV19	CASSIKGESPLHF	TGTGCCAGTAGTATAAAGGGAGAGTCACCCCTCCACTTT
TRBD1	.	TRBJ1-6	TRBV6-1	CASREPGQGYNSPLHF	TGTGCCAGCAGGGAACCGGGACAGGGCTATAATTCACCCCTCCACTTT
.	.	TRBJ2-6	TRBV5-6	CASSTVAGANVLTF	TGTGCCAGCAGCACGGTAGCTGGGGCCAACGTCCTGACTTTC
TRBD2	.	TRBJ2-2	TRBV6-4	CASSPSGGRNTGELFF	TGTGCCAGCAGTCCTAGCGGGGGGAGAAACACCGGGGAGCTGTTTTTT
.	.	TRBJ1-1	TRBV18	CASSDKQKNTEAFF	TGTGCCAGCTCAGACAAACAGAAGAACACTGAAGCTTTCTTT
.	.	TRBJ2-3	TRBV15	CATSSGRERGDTQYF	TGTGCCACCAGCAGCGGCAGGGAGAGGGGGGATACGCAGTATTTT
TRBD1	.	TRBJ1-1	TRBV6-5	CASSYPGGPEAFF	TGTGCCAGCAGTTACCCAGGGGGTCCTGAAGCTTTCTTT
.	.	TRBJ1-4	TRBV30	CAWSGGGTNEKLFF	TGTGCCTGGAGTGGGGGGGGAACTAATGAAAAACTGTTTTTT
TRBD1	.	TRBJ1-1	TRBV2	CASKGQGALNTEAFF	TGTGCCAGCAAGGGGCAGGGGGCTCTGAACACTGAAGCTTTCTTT
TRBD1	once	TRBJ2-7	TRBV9	CASSVGQGAPEQYF	TGTGCCAGCAGCGTCGGACAGGGGGCCCCCGAGCAGTACTTC
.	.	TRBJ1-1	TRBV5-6	CASSLDAGIEAFF	TGTGCCAGCAGCTTGGATGCAGGGATTGAAGCTTTCTTT
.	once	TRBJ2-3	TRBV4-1	CASSQVTGYTQYF	TGCGCCAGCAGCCAAGTAACAGGGTATACGCAGTATTTT
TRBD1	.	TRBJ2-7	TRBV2	CASRDRGLYEQYF	TGTGCCAGCAGGGACAGGGGGCTCTACGAGCAGTACTTC
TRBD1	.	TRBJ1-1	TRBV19	CASSKTGGSNTEAFF	TGTGCCAGTAGTAAGACAGGGGGCTCCAACACTGAAGCTTTCTTT
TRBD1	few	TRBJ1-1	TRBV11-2	CASSWTGEAFF	TGTGCCAGCAGCTGGACAGGGGAAGCTTTCTTT
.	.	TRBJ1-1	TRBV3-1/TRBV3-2	CASSRRGGRTEAFF	TGTGCCAGCAGCCGCCGGGGGGGGCGAACTGAAGCTTTCTTT
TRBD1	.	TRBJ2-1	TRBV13	CASSRGTGQRYEQFF	TGTGCCAGCAGCCGAGGGACAGGGCAACGTTACGAGCAGTTCTTC
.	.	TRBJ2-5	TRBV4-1	CASSPPGTTEETQYF	TGCGCCAGCAGCCCACCCGGGACAACCGAGGAGACCCAGTACTTC